The TCR beta chain described here comes from a study of chemoradiotherapy in HPV16-positive cancers. Study context: Candidate HPV-specific T-cell clones and common TCR motifs came from functional assays in a couple of HPV16-positive patients.

Germline V gene data show CDR1 as SGHNT and CDR2 as YENEEA. Trimming left V 2 bases short and J 6 bases short, with 18 bases between. The length of the CDR3 is 16 residues. Whole-study results and caveats: During treatment, candidate HPV-specific clones and E7-related motifs expanded in tumor. Functional assays defining HPV-specific T cells used only two HPV16-positive patients.

Sequencing used immunoSEQ multiplex PCR; TCRdb keeps in-frame clones, though not all of them. The sample consists of 30,000 to 35,000 clones, about nine tenths of them appearing once. Regarding this clone: The target antigen is unknown.

The source was blood, collected from a patient who underwent chemoradiotherapy. This clonotype originated in a human donor with HPV-associated anogenital cancer. The chain employs TRBV11-3 and TRBJ2-3; D possibly corresponds to TRBD1 (7 bases). CDR3 region: CASSLFVGPGGDTQYF. Written as DNA, the CDR3 is TGTGCCAGCAGCTTATTCGTAGGCCCAGGGGGGGATACGCAGTATTTT.